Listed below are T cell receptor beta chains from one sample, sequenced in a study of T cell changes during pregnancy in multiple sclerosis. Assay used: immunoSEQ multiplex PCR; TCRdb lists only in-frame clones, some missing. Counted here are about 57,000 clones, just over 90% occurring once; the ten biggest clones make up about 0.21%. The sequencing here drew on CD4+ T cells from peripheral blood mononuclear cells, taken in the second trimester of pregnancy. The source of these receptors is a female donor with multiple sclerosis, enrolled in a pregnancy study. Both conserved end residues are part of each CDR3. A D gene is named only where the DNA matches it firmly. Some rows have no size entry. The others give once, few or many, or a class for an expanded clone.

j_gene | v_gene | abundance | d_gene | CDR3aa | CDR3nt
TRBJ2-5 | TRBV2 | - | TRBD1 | CASSEEDRGPPETQYF | TGTGCCAGCAGTGAGGAGGACAGGGGGCCCCCAGAGACCCAGTACTTC
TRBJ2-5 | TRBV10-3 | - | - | CAISTDSSETQYF | TGTGCCATCAGTACGGACAGTTCAGAGACCCAGTACTTC
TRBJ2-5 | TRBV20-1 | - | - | CSASPLETQYF | TGCAGTGCTAGCCCGTTGGAGACCCAGTACTTC
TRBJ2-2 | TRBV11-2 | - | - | CASSLPVTSRDGELFF | TGTGCCAGCAGTCTTCCCGTGACTAGTAGGGACGGGGAGCTGTTTTTT
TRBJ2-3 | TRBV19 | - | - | CASSARGGQTTTDTQYF | TGTGCCAGTAGTGCCCGTGGGGGACAAACTACCACAGATACGCAGTATTTT
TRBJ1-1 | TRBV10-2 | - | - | CASSSSQTNTEAFF | TGCGCCAGCTCCTCTAGCCAAACTAACACTGAAGCTTTCTTT
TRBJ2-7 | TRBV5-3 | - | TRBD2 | CARSYHCGGGDYEQYF | TGTGCCAGAAGCTACCATTGCGGCGGGGGGGATTACGAGCAGTACTTC
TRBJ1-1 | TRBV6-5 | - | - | CASSYRGKTEAFF | TGTGCCAGCAGTTACAGGGGGAAAACTGAAGCTTTCTTT
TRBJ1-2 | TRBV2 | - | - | CASSTLSSTYGYTF | TGTGCCAGCAGTACCTTGAGTTCCACTTATGGCTACACCTTC
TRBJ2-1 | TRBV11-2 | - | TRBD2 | CASGGDSSYNEQFF | TGTGCCAGCGGGGGGGACTCTTCCTACAATGAGCAGTTCTTC
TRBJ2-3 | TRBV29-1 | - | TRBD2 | CSARRGVGTDTQYF | TGCAGCGCCCGGCGGGGGGTCGGAACAGATACGCAGTATTTT
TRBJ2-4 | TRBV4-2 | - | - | CASSQDLGDVAKNIQYF | TGTGCCAGCAGCCAAGATCTTGGAGACGTAGCCAAAAACATTCAGTACTTC
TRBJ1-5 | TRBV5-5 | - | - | CASSIRSGLHNQPQHF | TGTGCCAGCAGCATACGTTCCGGACTGCACAATCAGCCCCAGCATTTT
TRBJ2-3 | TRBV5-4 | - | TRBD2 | CASSLPDSGSVPDTQYF | TGTGCCAGCAGCTTGCCTGATAGCGGGAGCGTCCCAGATACGCAGTATTTT
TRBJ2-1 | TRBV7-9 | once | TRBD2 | CASTSSGAIGEQFF | TGTGCCAGCACATCTAGCGGGGCGATAGGAGAGCAGTTCTTC